Listed below are T cell receptor beta chains from one sample, sequenced in a study of sequential checkpoint blockade in melanoma. Libraries were prepared by immunoSEQ multiplex PCR; TCRdb keeps only in-frame clonotypes and omits some of them. The sample includes around 6,000 clones, about 19% of them seen just once. The sequences come from tumor tissue (inferred from file names), collected from a patient given nivolumab and ipilimumab in sequence. Receptors were obtained from a human donor with melanoma. CDR3s include the opening cysteine and the closing phenylalanine or tryptophan.

TRBV19	TRBJ2-7	CASSIGAQWVREQYF
TRBV14	TRBJ2-7	CASSRGTAREQYF
TRBV30	TRBJ2-3	CAWSVGQDTQYF
TRBV30	TRBJ2-3	CAWSVSGAGGTTQYF
TRBV10-3	TRBJ1-3	CAISESGGAGNTIYF
TRBV30	TRBJ1-5	CAWSVGRGNQPQHF
TRBV11-3	TRBJ2-7	CASSLLAGGRNEQYF
TRBV6-8	TRBJ1-5	CASRDRANQPQHF
TRBV15	TRBJ2-3	CATSRAGSGWADTQYF
TRBV11-3	TRBJ1-6	CASSLRGPPSSYNSPLHF
TRBV11-3	TRBJ2-4	CASSLAGIVNIQYF
TRBV12-5	TRBJ2-5	CASGNASGLSWETQYF
TRBV5-1	TRBJ1-2	CASQPRGNEPNYGYTF
TRBV4-1	TRBJ1-2	CASSHKTGYGYTF
TRBV11-3	TRBJ1-2	CASSGQGGQGANPYGYTF
TRBV4-1	TRBJ2-5	CASSHSGAGGPETQYF
TRBV19	TRBJ1-2	CASSLARSRYGYTF
TRBV10-2	TRBJ1-5	CASRPGYSNQPQHF
TRBV7-6	TRBJ2-6	CASSFQGAGANVLTF
TRBV11-3	TRBJ2-5	CASSLGRGGGEETQYF
TRBV11-3	TRBJ2-1	CASSVGLGSYNEQFF
TRBV30	TRBJ2-7	CAWSVRQGDPEQYF
TRBV30	TRBJ1-5	CAWSYGGGSNQPQHF
TRBV19	TRBJ2-7	CASSAREGVTQYF
TRBV7-1	TRBJ2-1	CASSQGPDGEQFF
TRBV11-3	TRBJ1-1	CASSPRGMNTEAFF
TRBV11-3	TRBJ2-1	CASSPQASVSSYNEQFF
TRBV5-1	TRBJ1-1	CASSLERPTLTEAFF
TRBV9	TRBJ2-3	CASSIGLAGAPRLTDTQYF
TRBV11-3	TRBJ2-7	CASSPRGGQRGEQYF
TRBV18	TRBJ1-1	CASSPDGNTEAFF
TRBV9	TRBJ1-2	CASGIAPYGYTF
TRBV18	TRBJ2-7	CASSPGTDYEQYF
TRBV30	TRBJ2-2	CAWSVHGVDGELFF
TRBV11-3	TRBJ2-7	CASSPPQTGASYEQYF
TRBV7-6	TRBJ2-3	CASSFGTSGGILSTDTQYF
TRBV12-5	TRBJ1-1	CASNPGTDNTEAFF
TRBV11-3	TRBJ1-1	CASSGKRTDKMNTEAFF
TRBV25-1	TRBJ1-3	CASSDRDRGGHTIYF
TRBV27	TRBJ2-5	CASSLSGGQETQYF
TRBV9	TRBJ2-3	CASSPLGTSGGSDTQYF